Presented here are 5 T cell receptor beta chains from one specimen sequenced in a study of cytomegalovirus exposure and HLA in healthy donors. The study ran its PCR with 60 Vbeta and 13 Jbeta primers. The data were produced by immunoSEQ multiplex PCR, yet TCRdb's version contains in-frame clones alone and is incomplete. The table includes approximately 130,000 clones, 64% detected once. What was sequenced was PBMCs. All receptors derive from a woman in her 40s in good health and CMV-seronegative.

As for this clone: Other DNA sequences in the sample encode the same CDR3. This chain links TRBV5-1 with TRBJ2-7, with TRBD2 as a possible D gene (6 bases). The CDR3 sequence is 15 residues long. V was trimmed by 1 base and J by 2 bases, leaving 13 bases between them. Germline CDR1 is SGHRS and CDR2 is YFSETQ. This CDR3 is CASSLSPGGTYEQYF. The CDR3 nucleotides are TGCGCCAGCAGCTTGAGTCCTGGGGGGACCTACGAGCAGTACTTC.

The V call is TRBV18, the J call TRBJ1-4; D call uncertain. This CDR3 comprises 13 residues. Trimming shortened V by 3 bases and J by 5 bases, and 7 bases separated the two germline ends. Germline V gene sequence: CDR1 KGHSH, CDR2 LQKENI. The CDR3 region has the DNA TGTGCCAGCTCACCGCGGGCAAATGAAAAACTGTTTTTT. It is translated as CASSPRANEKLFF.

The count of this clone is one. The V gene is TRBV19, the J gene TRBJ1-2; D gene uncertain. Between the trimmed V and J ends, which lost 3 bases and 8 bases, there was a span of 22 bases. CDR3 size: 16 residues. Germline lookup yields CDR1 LNHDA and CDR2 SQIVND (reference sequence). The CDR3 nucleotides read TGTGCCAGTAGTATCGCAACGGGGAATCGTGGAGGCGGCTACACCTTC. Translation gives CASSIATGNRGGGYTF. The full variable domain, completed using reference TRBV19 and TRBJ1-2, is DGGITQSPKYLFRKEGQNVTLSCEQNLNHDAMYWYRQDPGQGLRLIYYSQIVNDFQKGDIAEGYSVSREKKESFPLTVTSAQKNPTAFYLCASSIATGNRGGGYTFGSGTRLTVV.

The rearrangement links TRBV25-1 to TRBJ1-1; TRBD1 might be the D (6 bases). This CDR3 is built from 13 residues. Germline V gene data show CDR1 as MGHDK and CDR2 as SYGVNS. With 7 bases removed from V and 4 bases from J, the gap between germline ends came to 13 bases. The CDR3 sequence is CASNKQGFTEAFF. The CDR3 region has the DNA TGTGCCAGCAATAAACAGGGATTCACTGAAGCTTTCTTT.

The chain couples TRBV5-6 to TRBJ1-1, with unresolved D. CDR3 size: 12 residues. V lost 3 bases, J lost 8 bases, and 11 bases lay in between. The germline V gene encodes CDR1 SGHDT and CDR2 YYEEEE. The CDR3 loop reads CASSSNSREAFF. As DNA, the CDR3 is TGTGCCAGCAGCTCGAACTCACGCGAAGCTTTCTTT.